Following are 24 T cell receptor beta chains from one sample sequenced in a study of T cells in Graves' hyperthyroidism and ophthalmopathy. It was RNA transcripts that yielded the amplified TCR beta CDR3 regions. TCR CDR3 regions were first amplified by RT-PCR with HTBI primers. TCRdb reanalysed the multiplex PCR reads using MiXCR and keeps one entry per CDR3 protein. There are hundreds of thousands of distinct CDR3 sequences in the sample; 15% to 18% occur only once, and about a quarter lies in the top ten. Sequencing input: blood. Receptors originate from a woman under 30 with Graves' hyperthyroidism that later progressed to Graves' ophthalmopathy.

This clonotype was seen a few times. The V gene is TRBV27, the J gene TRBJ2-2; either TRBD1 or TRBD2 may fit D (5 bases each). CDR1 is MNHEY, CDR2 SMNVEV, per germline (reference sequence). Deletions cut 6 bases from V and 6 bases from J, with 23 bases between. The CDR3 spans 17 residues. CDR3 sequence reads: CASRNVGTAWSPGELFF. The CDR3 DNA sequence: TGTGCCAGCAGAAATGTCGGGACCGCATGGTCCCCCGGGGAGCTGTTTTTT.

The gene calls are TRBV27 and TRBJ1-4; D is unclear. The V end was cut by 0 bases, the J end by 7 bases, with 12 bases between. Germline lookup yields CDR1 MNHEY and CDR2 SMNVEV (reference sequence). This CDR3 comprises 15 residues. The DNA of the CDR3 is TGTGCCAGCAGTTTATCGGCCTGGTTGGGTGAAAAACTGTTTTTT. Its translation: CASSLSAWLGEKLFF. Variable domain in full (rest from reference TRBV27 and TRBJ1-4): EAQVTQNPRYLITVTGKKLTVTCSQNMNHEYMSWYRQDPGLGLRQIYYSMNVEVTDKGDVPEGYKVSRKEKRNFPLILESPSPNQTSLYFCASSLSAWLGEKLFFGSGTQLSVL.

There are many counts of this clonotype. The V and J genes are TRBV10-3 and TRBJ1-2; D gene ambiguous. The CDR3 loop spans 12 amino acids. Per germline, CDR1 ENHRY and CDR2 SYGVKD. CDR3 in DNA: TGTGCAATCGGGTCGGACGTGAATGGCTACACCTTC. It encodes CAIGSDVNGYTF.

The CDR3 loop reads CASSSDRGGYTDTQYF. The CDR3 DNA follows: TGTGCCAGCAGCTCGGACAGGGGAGGATACACAGATACGCAGTATTTT. The genes are TRBV7-8 and TRBJ2-3, with TRBD1 identical over 9 bases. The CDR3 spans 16 residues. Germline V CDR1 and CDR2: SGHVS, FQNEAQ. Trimming took 4 bases from V and 2 from J; bases not matched to a gene: 7. Complete variable domain (other parts from reference TRBV7-8 and TRBJ2-3): GAGVSQSPRYKVAKRGQDVALRCDPISGHVSLFWYQQALGQGPEFLTYFQNEAQLDKSGLPSDRFFAERPEGSVSTLKIQRTQQEDSAVYLCASSSDRGGYTDTQYFGPGTRLTVL.

This clonotype was detected many times. The chain links TRBV11-2 to TRBJ1-1; D is ambiguous. Germline-derived CDR1 and CDR2 are SGHAT and FQNNGV. The CDR3 sequence is 13 residues long. Between the trimmed V and J ends, which lost 7 bases and 1 base, there was a span of 10 bases. In DNA form, the CDR3 reads TGTGCCAGCATGGGAGAAGCGAACACTGAAGCTTTCTTT. It yields the protein CASMGEANTEAFF.

Remarks on this clonotype: A clone one base away is much larger, so this may be a read error. The chain has TRBV5-1 and TRBJ1-1; tentative D call: TRBD1 (5 bases). The CDR3 is 14 amino acids. Germline V gives CDR1 SGHRS, CDR2 YFSETQ. The CDR3 reads CANSYGTGNTEAFF. For the CDR3, the DNA is TGCGCCAACAGCTACGGGACGGGCAACACTGAAGCTTTCTTT. Variable domain in full (rest from reference TRBV5-1 and TRBJ1-1): KAGVTQTPRYLIKTRGQQVTLSCSPISGHRSVSWYQQTPGQGLQFLFEYFSETQRNKGNFPGRFSGRQFSNSRSEMNVSTLELGDSALYLCANSYGTGNTEAFFGQGTRLTVV.

This clonotype was observed many times. The chain employs TRBV10-3 and TRBJ2-2; 10 bases match TRBD2. Trimming took 6 bases from V and 0 from J; bases not matched to a gene: 4. This CDR3 has 16 residues. The germline gives CDR1 ENHRY, CDR2 SYGVKD. DNA for the CDR3: TGTGCCATCAGAATACTAGCGGGAACGAACACCGGGGAGCTGTTTTTT. Its protein is CAIRILAGTNTGELFF.

Ten or more counts support this clonotype. The rearrangement links TRBV20-1 to TRBJ2-3; 7 bases line up with TRBD2. This CDR3 is built from 14 residues. Germline V gives CDR1 DFQATT, CDR2 SNEGSKA (reference sequence). The trim removed 5 bases at V and 0 bases at J, leaving 5 bases unmatched. In DNA form, the CDR3 reads TGCAGTGCTGGGGGGGGACTGAGCACAGATACGCAGTATTTT. Its protein is CSAGGGLSTDTQYF.

The table lists this clonotype with many counts. The CDR3 coding sequence is TGTGCCTGGACGGGACAGGGGAATTCACCCCTCCACTTT. Its translation is CAWTGQGNSPLHF. V gene TRBV30 combines with J gene TRBJ1-6, with 10 bases identical to TRBD1. Germline CDR1 GTSNPN, CDR2 SVGIG (reference sequence). Trimming took 4 bases from V and 7 from J; bases not matched to a gene: 1. CDR3 size: 13 residues.

The V call is TRBV3-1, the J call TRBJ1-3, with unresolved D. Germline assignment: CDR1 LGHDT and CDR2 YNNKEL (reference sequence). This CDR3 region has 15 residues. With 3 bases removed from V and 0 bases from J, the gap between germline ends came to 9 bases. CDR3 amino acids: CASSHEGNSGNTIYF. The CDR3, as DNA: TGTGCCAGCAGCCATGAAGGGAACTCTGGAAACACCATATATTTT.

This chain joins TRBV29-1 and TRBJ1-3; TRBD1 might be the D (6 bases). The CDR3 is 14 amino acids. From germline, CDR1 is SQVTM and CDR2 ANQGSEA. The V end lost 4 bases, the J end lost 4 bases, and 14 bases lay between the germline ends. CDR3 loop: CSVGRGVGGNTIYF. The CDR3 nucleotides are TGCAGCGTTGGGAGGGGGGTTGGAGGAAACACCATATATTTT.

This chain's CDR3 is CASSSLLAGTQYF. The CDR3 DNA sequence: TGTGCCAGCAGTTCACTCCTCGCCGGGACCCAGTACTTC. The chain couples TRBV6-5 to TRBJ2-5; D is unclear. Trimming pared 4 bases from V and 7 bases from J, leaving 13 bases between. The germline CDR1 and CDR2 sequences are MNHEY and SVGAGI. This CDR3 comprises 13 residues.

This clonotype appeared a few times. The V and J genes are TRBV28 and TRBJ2-3; TRBD2 matches at 15 bases. The CDR3 extends over 16 amino acids. Germline V gene sequence: CDR1 MDHEN, CDR2 SYDVKM. With V trimmed by 6 bases and J by 7 bases, 8 bases remained unmatched. The CDR3 reads CASSPWTSGRAYTQYF. As DNA, the CDR3 is TGTGCCAGCAGCCCCTGGACTAGCGGGAGGGCATATACGCAGTATTTT.

The chain uses TRBV5-1 and TRBJ1-3; tentative D call: TRBD1 (5 bases). V lost 1 base, J lost 7 bases, and 12 bases lay in between. Germline V gives CDR1 SGHRS, CDR2 YFSETQ. This CDR3 contains 14 residues. CDR3 residues: CASSLSDRSNTIYF. The CDR3 bases are TGCGCCAGCAGCTTGTCCGACAGATCTAACACCATATATTTT. Complete variable domain (other parts from reference TRBV5-1 and TRBJ1-3): KAGVTQTPRYLIKTRGQQVTLSCSPISGHRSVSWYQQTPGQGLQFLFEYFSETQRNKGNFPGRFSGRQFSNSRSEMNVSTLELGDSALYLCASSLSDRSNTIYFGEGSWLTVV.

This clonotype was observed at least ten times. The chain couples TRBV27 to TRBJ2-1; TRBD2 matches 12 bases. CDR1 is MNHEY and CDR2 is SMNVEV in the germline V gene (reference sequence). The CDR3 totals 17 residues. V was clipped by 5 bases and J by 7 bases; unmatched bases: 12. As DNA, the CDR3 is TGTGCCAGCAGTCTCACCCGGACTAGCGGGATTGGGAATGAGCAGTTCTTC. Amino acid sequence: CASSLTRTSGIGNEQFF.

The rearrangement joins TRBV4-2 to TRBJ2-5; D perhaps matches TRBD1 (5 bases). Trimming removed 3 bases at V and 0 bases at J, with 11 bases between. CDR1 and CDR2 from the germline V gene are LGHNA and YNFKEQ. The CDR3 contains 15 residues. The chain's CDR3 is CASSHGQGYQETQYF. The CDR3 DNA reads TGTGCCAGCAGCCATGGCCAGGGATACCAAGAGACCCAGTACTTC.

J is TRBJ1-3 and V is TRBV7-9, with D unclear. Looked up from germline, CDR1 is SEHNR and CDR2 is FQNEAQ (reference sequence). V was shortened by 5 bases and J by 0 bases, with 11 bases between the two germline ends. The CDR3 sequence is 15 residues long. Here the CDR3 DNA reads TGTGCCAGCAGCCCTGAGGTGTTCTCTGGAAACACCATATATTTT. This codes for CASSPEVFSGNTIYF.

This chain links TRBV9 with TRBJ2-7; perhaps D is TRBD1 or TRBD2 (5 bases each). Germline V gives CDR1 SGDLS, CDR2 YYNGEE. V lost 0 bases and J 2 bases, leaving 24 bases between the germline ends. This CDR3 has 19 residues. CDR3 residues: CASSVADRGPRDRPYEQYF. Here the CDR3 DNA reads TGTGCCAGCAGCGTAGCGGATCGGGGCCCGCGAGACAGACCCTACGAGCAGTACTTC.

This clonotype was counted at least ten times. The chain joins TRBV28 to TRBJ2-7, with D tentatively TRBD1 (6 bases). The CDR3 is 14 residues long. V lost 5 bases to trimming and J lost 7 bases, with 18 bases between them. The germline CDR1 and CDR2 sequences are MDHEN and SYDVKM. The CDR3 sequence is CASSIRVLGGEQYF. The CDR3 DNA sequence: TGTGCCAGCAGTATCAGGGTCCTAGGGGGTGAGCAGTACTTC.

There are a few counts of this clonotype. The chain recombines TRBV25-1 with TRBJ1-4; D remains unclear. V lost 3 bases and J 3 bases, leaving 11 bases between the germline ends. The germline V gene has CDR1 MGHDK and CDR2 SYGVNS. This CDR3 has 15 amino acids. The CDR3 region has the DNA TGTGCCAGCAGTGACCTGGGAGGAGCTAATGAAAAACTGTTTTTT. This encodes CASSDLGGANEKLFF.

This clonotype was recorded at least ten times. The V gene is TRBV6-2 or TRBV6-3, the J gene TRBJ2-7; 9 bases match TRBD1. With 4 bases clipped from V and 3 bases from J, the junction kept 7 bases outside the gene matches. This CDR3 is built from 15 residues. Germline V gene sequence: CDR1 MNHEY, CDR2 SVGEGT. CDR3 in amino acids: CASSFTGGMFYEQYF. Here the CDR3 DNA reads TGTGCCAGCAGTTTTACAGGGGGCATGTTCTACGAGCAGTACTTC.

The chain carries TRBV11-2 and TRBJ2-1; TRBD1 matches 8 bases. This CDR3 is built from 15 residues. The germline gives CDR1 SGHAT, CDR2 FQNNGV. With V trimmed by 7 bases and J by 5 bases, 10 bases remained unmatched. DNA of the CDR3: TGTGCCAGCACCCTAGACAGGGGATCCCACAATGAGCAGTTCTTC. Its translation is CASTLDRGSHNEQFF.

This clonotype was recorded at least ten times. This rearrangement joins TRBV12-3 or TRBV12-4 to TRBJ1-3, with a possible D match to TRBD1 (5 bases). The CDR3 contains 15 residues. Trimming cost V 4 bases and J 0 bases, with 10 bases left between them. DNA of the CDR3: TGTGCCAGCAGTTCCCCGGGACCCTCTGGAAACACCATATATTTT. Translating gives CASSSPGPSGNTIYF.

Only a few counts were recorded for this clonotype. The gene calls are TRBV19 and TRBJ1-2; tentatively, D is TRBD1 (5 bases). V was shortened by 4 bases and J by 2 bases, with 26 bases between the two germline ends. This CDR3 comprises 19 residues. The germline gives CDR1 LNHDA, CDR2 SQIVND (reference sequence). The CDR3 region is CASSTRPGATGRQNYGYTF. As DNA, the CDR3 is TGTGCCAGTAGTACACGCCCCGGCGCAACGGGACGGCAAAACTATGGCTACACCTTC.